This TCR beta chain was sequenced during a study of OX40 agonist ivuxolimab in advanced cancers. CDR1 SEHNR and CDR2 FQNEAQ come from the germline V gene (reference sequence). The CDR3 is 17 residues long. The V gene lost 5 bases and the J gene lost 0 bases, with 20 bases spanning the gap. This clone appeared a single time. The method was immunoSEQ multiplex PCR; TCRdb's version includes in-frame clones alone and lacks a portion of them. The sample consists of over 75,000 clones, more than 80% of them appearing once. The sequenced sample was CD4+ or CD8+ T cells sorted from blood, obtained in a trial of the OX40 agonist ivuxolimab. The TCR comes from an adult with an advanced solid tumor such as melanoma, head and neck, liver or kidney cancer. The chain has TRBV7-9 and TRBJ2-7; D may match TRBD1 or TRBD2 (5 bases each). The CDR3 DNA sequence: TGTGCCAGCAGCCGCCACGGACTCGGACATCCCTCCTACGAGCAGTACTTC. This sequence encodes CASSRHGLGHPSYEQYF. The whole variable domain, filled in from reference TRBV7-9 and TRBJ2-7, reads DTGVSQNPRHKITKRGQNVTFRCDPISEHNRLYWYRQTLGQGPEFLTYFQNEAQLEKSRLLSDRFSAERPKGSFSTLEIQRTEQGDSAMYLCASSRHGLGHPSYEQYFGPGTRLTVT.